This TCR beta chain was sequenced during a study of vaccination and CD4 T cells after COVID-19. Study conclusions and caveats: 304 of 307 vaccine-specific clones from convalescent patients were spike mono-reactive.

Noted treatment: approximately 11-day PBMC culture with coronavirus spike peptide pools or control peptides (ViraFEST assay). In the case of this clonotype: Its antigen is still unknown.

Trimming shortened V by 0 bases and J by 4 bases, and 10 bases separated the two germline ends. Germline lookup yields CDR1 SGHKS and CDR2 YYEKEE (reference sequence). The CDR3 covers 15 residues. Cultured CD4+ T cell DNA was sequenced using the Oncomine TCR Beta short-read assay. One entry per CDR3 protein results from TCRdb running MiXCR on the PCR reads. The repertoire has roughly 14,000 distinct CDR3 sequences, roughly two fifths of them found once; the top ten carry around 5.6%. The gene calls are TRBV5-5 and TRBJ2-2; D ambiguous. This receptor was taken from a human donor who had recovered from COVID-19. The sequenced sample was CD4+ T cells from blood, cultured in vitro, obtained before SARS-CoV-2 vaccination. The CDR3 loop reads CASSLAASFTGELFF. The DNA for the CDR3 is TGTGCCAGCAGCTTGGCAGCCTCCTTCACCGGGGAGCTGTTTTTT.